This entry concerns a single T cell receptor (beta chain). Its specificity is unknown. The data were taken from a study of T cell repertoires in ileal Crohn's disease. Overall study: All patients had surgery for stricturing (roughly 61%) or penetrating (around 40%) disease. Findings and limits, study-wide: Sorted CD8 T cells held more high-frequency clones than CD4. Postoperative endoscopy occurred within one year, median 6.9 months.

The length of the CDR3 is 15 residues. Between the trimmed V and J ends, which lost 2 bases and 4 bases, there was a span of 14 bases. Looked up from germline, CDR1 is MDHEN and CDR2 is SYDVKM. This sample's time point: neoterminal ileum biopsy at postoperative endoscopy, about 6 months after surgery. Measured with immunoSEQ multiplex PCR; TCRdb has only the in-frame clones, and not every one. The sample shows around 4,200 clones, nearly 85% of them seen only once. Sequencing was done on a sample of ileal tissue. The chain is built from TRBV28 and TRBJ1-2; D gene unclear. The receptor comes from an adult with Crohn's disease. Here the CDR3 reads CASSLGGQWGYGYTF. For the CDR3, the DNA is TGTGCCAGCAGTTTAGGAGGCCAGTGGGGCTATGGCTACACCTTC.